What follows is one T cell receptor (beta chain) and its context. Antigen specificity is unknown. TCRB transcripts that were expressed got sequenced, as all of the isolated RNA had been reverse transcribed. Libraries were prepared by immunoSEQ multiplex PCR; TCRdb keeps only in-frame clonotypes and omits some of them. The data hold 250,000 or so clones, with 27% observed a single time. The data originate from a study of beta chain features in type 1 diabetes. Broader study findings: Healthy donors had naive, central memory and Treg TCRB repertoires that appeared less similar than those seen among patients.

Cells sorted by CD45RO/CCR7/CD25/CD127/CD95/CD27 comprised CD4+ naive, central memory, regulatory and stem cell-like memory cells. This TCR came from a man aged 25 to 45 in good health. The sample consisted of central memory CD4+ T cells from blood.

CDR3 amino acids: CASSLPGTNYGYTF. The DNA for the CDR3 is TGTGCCAGCAGCTTGCCGGGAACAAACTATGGCTACACCTTC. The chain recombines TRBV5-6 with TRBJ1-2; D unresolved. The CDR3 runs to 14 residues. Trimming removed 1 base at V and 2 bases at J, with 9 bases between. The germline gives CDR1 SGHDT, CDR2 YYEEEE.